One sample yielded the 27 T cell receptor beta chains listed below, sequenced in a study of blood T cell repertoires in COVID-19. Method: immunoSEQ multiplex PCR; TCRdb's copy keeps in-frame clones and lacks some. The table lists 27,000 or so clones, 80% to 90% of them singletons. Sequences were obtained from peripheral blood. The receptor source for this set is a woman aged 50 to 65 with active COVID-19.

The rearrangement joins TRBV23-1 to TRBJ1-5; TRBD1 might be the D (5 bases). TRBV23-1 is reported as an ORF; its role is uncertain. CDR3 length: 18 amino acids. V shed 6 bases and J shed 2 bases, with 23 bases lying between them. The CDR3 DNA reads TGCGCCAGCAGACCCGGGGGGGGACCCGGACATGGCAATCAGCCCCAGCATTTT. Protein product: CASRPGGGPGHGNQPQHF.

The genes are TRBV30 and TRBJ1-2; TRBD1 matches at 9 bases. With 3 bases clipped from V and 0 bases from J, the junction kept 5 bases outside the gene matches. Looked up from germline, CDR1 is GTSNPN and CDR2 is SVGIG (reference sequence). The CDR3 totals 15 residues. CDR3 amino acids: CAWRTGQGANYGYTF. CDR3 coding DNA: TGTGCCTGGAGGACGGGACAGGGAGCTAACTATGGCTACACCTTC. The variable domain in full, with the rest retrieved from reference TRBV30 and TRBJ1-2, is SQTIHQWPATLVQPVGSPLSLECTVEGTSNPNLYWYRQAAGRGLQLLFYSVGIGQISSEVPQNLSASRPQDRQFILSSKKLLLSDSGFYLCAWRTGQGANYGYTFGSGTRLTVV.

The table lists this clone with a count of one. The rearrangement joins TRBV2 to TRBJ2-7; 8 positions match TRBD2. With 5 bases clipped from V and 7 bases from J, the junction kept 7 bases outside the gene matches. Germline V gives CDR1 SNHLY, CDR2 FYNNEI. The length of the CDR3 is 13 residues. CDR3 coding DNA: TGTGCCAGCAGTCCTCGGGGGGGTGGGGAGCAGTACTTC. Its protein product is CASSPRGGGEQYF. Full variable domain (missing parts from reference TRBV2 and TRBJ2-7): EPEVTQTPSHQVTQMGQEVILRCVPISNHLYFYWYRQILGQKVEFLVSFYNNEISEKSEIFDDQFSVERPDGSNFTLKIRSTKLEDSAMYFCASSPRGGGEQYFGPGTRLTVT.

The chain carries TRBV5-1 and TRBJ2-7, with 7 bases lining up with TRBD1. CDR3 length equals 15 residues. Germline loops: CDR1 SGHRS, CDR2 YFSETQ. With 3 bases clipped from V and 5 bases from J, the junction kept 11 bases outside the gene matches. The CDR3 loop is CASSSHPTGFDEQYF. CDR3 coding DNA: TGCGCCAGCAGCTCCCACCCGACAGGGTTCGACGAGCAGTACTTC.

The rearrangement uses TRBV2 and TRBJ2-1; TRBD2 matches 10 bases. J lost 16 bases, V lost 7 bases, and 10 bases had no gene match. Germline V CDR1 and CDR2: SNHLY, FYNNEI. The CDR3 has 12 amino acids. CDR3 protein: CASILLAGVLFF. CDR3 in DNA: TGTGCCAGCATCCTCCTAGCGGGAGTCCTTTTCTTC.

The V gene is TRBV20-1, the J gene TRBJ1-2, with D possibly TRBD1 on 6 matching bases. This CDR3 has 11 amino acids. The germline V gene encodes CDR1 DFQATT and CDR2 SNEGSKA (reference sequence). The ends were cut back, 6 bases at V and 8 bases at J, with 13 bases in the middle. The CDR3 region is CSASQRGGYTF. For the CDR3, the DNA is TGCAGTGCCTCCCAGAGGGGGGGCTACACCTTC.

The chain links TRBV27 to TRBJ2-1; D may be TRBD2 (7 bases). This CDR3 spans 15 amino acids. CDR1 and CDR2 (germline): MNHEY, SMNVEV (reference sequence). With 6 bases removed from V and 8 bases from J, the gap between germline ends came to 20 bases. This chain's CDR3 is CASSTAGGLGDEQFF. As DNA, the CDR3 is TGTGCCAGCAGCACTGCCGGGGGGCTGGGCGATGAGCAGTTCTTC.

The rearrangement joins TRBV7-2 to TRBJ2-7, with 8 positions matching TRBD1. The V and J ends lost 1 base and 5 bases, in that order; junction bases with no gene match: 7. The germline gives CDR1 SGHTA, CDR2 FQGNSA. The CDR3 is 15 amino acids. The CDR3 reads CASSLGTGKENEQYF. CDR3 DNA: TGTGCCAGCAGCTTAGGGACAGGGAAGGAGAACGAGCAGTACTTC.

The chain combines TRBV4-1 with TRBJ1-1; D perhaps matches TRBD1 (5 bases). Trimming took off 6 bases at V and 3 bases at J, with 17 bases between the two ends. CDR3 length: 15 amino acids. The germline V gene encodes CDR1 MGHRA and CDR2 YSYEKL. The CDR3 protein is CASSRTGGGDTEAFF. For the CDR3, the DNA is TGCGCCAGCAGTCGCACAGGCGGCGGGGACACTGAAGCTTTCTTT.

This clone is a singleton in its sample. The chain is built from TRBV6-5 and TRBJ1-2, with a tentative D call TRBD1 (5 bases). V lost 5 bases and J 4 bases, leaving 14 bases between the germline ends. Looked up from germline, CDR1 is MNHEY and CDR2 is SVGAGI. The CDR3 consists of 14 residues. CDR3 in DNA: TGTGCCAGCAGTAAAAGGGGCGGGATCTATGGCTACACCTTC. This gives the protein CASSKRGGIYGYTF.

This clone was seen only once. CDR3 DNA sequence: TGTGCCAGCAGCCGGGACACACAAGAGACCCAGTACTTC. Translating it yields CASSRDTQETQYF. The genes are TRBV2 and TRBJ2-5; D perhaps matches TRBD1 (6 bases). V was cut by 6 bases and J by 2 bases, with 10 bases left in between. The CDR3 contains 13 residues. The germline V gene has CDR1 SNHLY and CDR2 FYNNEI. The variable domain in full, completed from reference TRBV2 and TRBJ2-5, reads EPEVTQTPSHQVTQMGQEVILRCVPISNHLYFYWYRQILGQKVEFLVSFYNNEISEKSEIFDDQFSVERPDGSNFTLKIRSTKLEDSAMYFCASSRDTQETQYFGPGTRLLVL.

This clone was observed once. The chain recombines TRBV3-1 (or the pseudogene TRBV3-2) with TRBJ1-1; a weak D match, TRBD1 (6 bases). This CDR3 has 15 residues. Germline values: CDR1 LGHDT, CDR2 YNNKEL (reference sequence). Trimming removed 4 bases from V and 4 bases from J, with 16 bases in between. DNA of the CDR3: TGTGCCAGCAGCCGAGGGGTGTTGGGGGCCACTGAAGCTTTCTTT. Translation: CASSRGVLGATEAFF.

The rearrangement uses TRBV5-4 and TRBJ2-5; 7 bases line up with TRBD1. In germline, CDR1 is SGHNT, CDR2 YYREEE (reference sequence). The V segment lost 4 bases and the J segment 2 bases; nucleotides outside the gene matches: 2. The length of the CDR3 is 13 residues. DNA for the CDR3: TGTGCCAGCAGCGACAGGGTACAAGAGACCCAGTACTTC. Translation gives CASSDRVQETQYF.

The chain combines TRBV7-9 with TRBJ1-1, with 9 bases that match TRBD1. The CDR3 has 13 residues. V dropped 4 bases and J dropped 10; count of bases not matched to a gene: 7. Germline V gives CDR1 SEHNR, CDR2 FQNEAQ (reference sequence). CDR3 bases: TGTGCCAGCAGCTCTTCCGGGACAGGGAGAGCTTTCTTT. It translates to CASSSSGTGRAFF.

On this clone itself: A junction boundary mismatches the germline segment, possibly from a read error. The chain employs TRBV25-1 and TRBJ1-1; weak D call: TRBD1 (6 bases). The CDR3 totals 15 residues. The germline V gene encodes CDR1 MGHDK and CDR2 SYGVNS. The CDR3 sequence is CASIKAGGPNTEAFF. The CDR3 nucleotides are TGTGCTAGCATTAAGGCGGGGGGGCCGAACACTGAAGCTTTCTTT.

The chain joins TRBV28 to TRBJ2-3; the match to TRBD1 covers 7 bases. Trimming removed 6 bases from V and 1 base from J; junction bases left unmatched: 10. CDR3 length: 16 residues. The germline V gene encodes CDR1 MDHEN and CDR2 SYDVKM. The CDR3 is CASSRPGGPGTDTQYF. In DNA, the CDR3 is TGTGCCAGCAGCCGCCCAGGGGGACCTGGCACAGATACGCAGTATTTT.

The chain uses TRBV5-1 and TRBJ1-1; tentative D call: TRBD1 (6 bases). The CDR3 runs to 14 residues. Trimming shortened V by 7 bases and J by 0 bases, and 13 bases separated the two germline ends. Germline V lookup: CDR1 SGHRS, CDR2 YFSETQ. For the CDR3, the DNA is TGCGCCAGCTGGGGGCAGGGCATGAACACTGAAGCTTTCTTT. Translation gives CASWGQGMNTEAFF.

J is TRBJ1-6 and V is TRBV28; TRBD1 agrees at 8 bases. Germline-derived CDR1 and CDR2 are MDHEN and SYDVKM. The CDR3 is made up of 15 amino acids. Losses at the gene ends were 4 bases for V and 9 bases for J; bases not matched to a gene: 8. CDR3 bases: TGTGCCAGCAGTTCCGTTGGGACAGGCGGTTCACCCCTCCACTTT. It codes for CASSSVGTGGSPLHF.

The genes are TRBV27 and TRBJ2-5; 9 nucleotides line up with TRBD1. Germline V gives CDR1 MNHEY, CDR2 SMNVEV (reference sequence). The CDR3 totals 15 residues. Trimming removed 5 bases from V and 4 bases from J; junction bases left unmatched: 8. CDR3 region: CASSRGTGSAETQYF. The CDR3 bases are TGTGCCAGCAGTCGGGGGACAGGGTCAGCAGAGACCCAGTACTTC.

The CDR3 protein is CASSLSRREQYF. The CDR3, as DNA: TGTGCCAGCAGCTTATCTCGGCGGGAGCAGTACTTC. This chain links TRBV7-2 with TRBJ2-7; D unresolved. The CDR3 loop spans 12 amino acids. Between the trimmed V and J ends, which lost 2 bases and 7 bases, there was a span of 9 bases. Germline V gene data show CDR1 as SGHTA and CDR2 as FQGNSA. Using reference TRBV7-2 and TRBJ2-7 for the parts outside the CDR3, the full variable domain is GAGVSQSPSNKVTEKGKDVELRCDPISGHTALYWYRQSLGQGLEFLIYFQGNSAPDKSGLPSDRFSAERTGGSVSTLTIQRTQQEDSAVYLCASSLSRREQYFGPGTRLTVT.

The chain couples TRBV2 to TRBJ1-2; D not certain. The germline V and J ends were trimmed by 4 bases and 4 bases, with 7 bases remaining between them. The germline CDR1 and CDR2 sequences are SNHLY and FYNNEI. CDR3 length equals 12 residues. In nucleotides, the CDR3 is TGTGCCAGCAGTGGACGGGGCTATGGCTACACCTTC. It codes for CASSGRGYGYTF.

V is TRBV5-1 and J is TRBJ2-3, with a weak D call TRBD2 (6 bases). V was cut by 0 bases and J by 4 bases, with 12 bases left in between. CDR1 is SGHRS, CDR2 YFSETQ, per germline. The CDR3 consists of 15 residues. Here the CDR3 reads CASSLAVREADTQYF. The CDR3 region has the DNA TGCGCCAGCAGCTTGGCTGTCAGGGAGGCAGATACGCAGTATTTT.

The chain couples TRBV7-2 to TRBJ2-7; 8 nucleotides line up with TRBD1. CDR3 length: 15 amino acids. The J segment lost 2 bases and the V segment lost 5 bases, leaving 8 bases of the junction unmatched. Germline CDR1 SGHTA, CDR2 FQGNSA. This CDR3 is CASSRNRDRTYEQYF. Written as DNA, the CDR3 is TGTGCCAGCAGCAGAAACCGGGACAGGACCTACGAGCAGTACTTC. The full variable domain, with the rest looked up from reference TRBV7-2 and TRBJ2-7, is GAGVSQSPSNKVTEKGKDVELRCDPISGHTALYWYRQSLGQGLEFLIYFQGNSAPDKSGLPSDRFSAERTGGSVSTLTIQRTQQEDSAVYLCASSRNRDRTYEQYFGPGTRLTVT.

This clone was seen just once. The rearrangement links TRBV27 to TRBJ2-6, with D possibly TRBD2 on 5 matching bases. The CDR3 contains 19 residues. Germline loops: CDR1 MNHEY, CDR2 SMNVEV (reference sequence). V was shortened by 2 bases and J by 0 bases, with 17 bases between the two germline ends. DNA of the CDR3: TGTGCCAGCAGTTTACTTCGGGGTCGGGGTAGCTCTGGGGCCAACGTCCTGACTTTC. It translates to CASSLLRGRGSSGANVLTF.

The V and J genes are TRBV29-1 and TRBJ2-7; weak D call: TRBD1 (6 bases). Looked up from germline, CDR1 is SQVTM and CDR2 is ANQGSEA. The CDR3 consists of 16 residues. Trimming stripped 4 bases from V and 2 bases from J, with 21 bases between. For the CDR3, the DNA is TGCAGCGTTGTGGAGGTGCGTCAGGGGCGGCCCTACGAGCAGTACTTC. It codes for CSVVEVRQGRPYEQYF.

The rearrangement uses TRBV27 and TRBJ1-2; no clear D. This CDR3 region has 13 residues. V lost 2 bases, J lost 4 bases, and 8 bases lay in between. Germline V CDR1 and CDR2: MNHEY, SMNVEV (reference sequence). CDR3 amino acids: CASSLGSGYGYTF. CDR3 coding DNA: TGTGCCAGCAGTTTAGGCAGCGGCTATGGCTACACCTTC.

V and J are TRBV12-3 or TRBV12-4 and TRBJ1-2; TRBD1 is a possible D gene (6 bases). With 7 bases removed from V and 4 bases from J, the gap between germline ends came to 13 bases. The CDR3 spans 13 residues. DNA for the CDR3: TGTGCCAGCACCTTAAGGGGGATCTATGGCTACACCTTC. It specifies CASTLRGIYGYTF.